Listed below are T cell receptor beta chains from one sample, sequenced in a study of T cell changes during pregnancy in multiple sclerosis. The data were produced by immunoSEQ multiplex PCR, yet TCRdb's version contains in-frame clones alone and is incomplete. The profile shows more than 35,000 clones, around nine tenths of them singletons. The input for sequencing was CD4+ T cells from peripheral blood mononuclear cells, taken in the first trimester of pregnancy. The source is a female donor in good health, enrolled as a control in a pregnancy study. Both conserved end residues are part of each CDR3. Each record gives: D gene, CDR3 length, J gene, V gene, CDR3 protein, CDR3 DNA. D genes are given only for firm matches.

. | 17 | TRBJ1-1 | TRBV7-2 | CASSPKIRAASGAEAFF | TGTGCCAGCAGCCCCAAAATCAGGGCAGCCTCGGGCGCTGAAGCTTTCTTT
. | 16 | TRBJ2-3 | TRBV6-5 | CASSLTGPARPDTQYF | TGTGCCAGCAGTTTAACAGGCCCCGCCCGCCCAGATACGCAGTATTTT
TRBD2 | 21 | TRBJ2-3 | TRBV5-1 | CASSLPPGLAGGESSTDTQYF | TGCGCCAGCAGCTTACCGCCGGGACTAGCGGGGGGGGAATCTAGCACAGATACGCAGTATTTT
. | 13 | TRBJ2-2 | TRBV19 | CASSIDPGGELFF | TGTGCCAGTAGTATAGATCCGGGCGGGGAGCTGTTTTTT
. | 13 | TRBJ1-1 | TRBV28 | CASRRGGGTEAFF | TGTGCCAGCAGAAGGGGGGGTGGCACTGAAGCTTTCTTT
. | 15 | TRBJ2-3 | TRBV5-4 | CASSRSGSSTDTQYF | TGTGCCAGCAGCCGCTCGGGGTCGAGCACAGATACGCAGTATTTT
. | 15 | TRBJ1-5 | TRBV19 | CASRVQGTGNQPQHF | TGTGCCAGTAGGGTACAGGGTACCGGCAATCAGCCCCAGCATTTT
TRBD1 | 14 | TRBJ2-3 | TRBV9 | CASSVGTGTDTQYF | TGTGCCAGCAGCGTAGGGACAGGAACAGATACGCAGTATTTT
. | 14 | TRBJ2-3 | TRBV7-7 | CASSQGPRTDTQYF | TGTGCTAGCAGCCAGGGGCCGCGAACGGATACGCAGTATTTT
TRBD1 | 16 | TRBJ1-1 | TRBV5-5 | CASSGGQGWGNTEAFF | TGTGCCAGCAGCGGTGGACAGGGGTGGGGGAACACTGAAGCTTTCTTT
TRBD1 | 17 | TRBJ2-5 | TRBV7-8 | CASSLGTLEGARETQYF | TGTGCCAGCAGCTTAGGGACGTTAGAGGGGGCGCGGGAGACCCAGTACTTC